One and the same sample provided the 26 T cell receptor beta chains below, sequenced in a study of CD8 T cells in Susac syndrome. cDNA came from 0.5 to 1 ug RNA primed by random hexamers. MiXCR, run by TCRdb on the immunoSEQ multiplex PCR reads, gives a single entry per CDR3 protein. The sample holds hundreds of thousands of distinct CDR3 sequences, 89% seen once. Sequencing input: CD8+ T cells from PBMCs. The source is a human donor with multiple sclerosis.

This clonotype showed up just once. The chain joins TRBV27 to TRBJ1-2; no clear D. Germline V lookup: CDR1 MNHEY, CDR2 SMNVEV (reference sequence). Trimming pared 4 bases from V and 2 bases from J, leaving 8 bases between. CDR3 length: 13 residues. CDR3 sequence: CASSSHGNYGYTF. The CDR3 bases are TGTGCCAGCAGTTCACACGGAAACTATGGCTACACCTTC.

The rearrangement joins TRBV12-3 or TRBV12-4 to TRBJ2-6; 9 nucleotides align to TRBD2. V shed 4 bases, J shed 0 bases, and the junction held 4 bases outside the gene matches. This CDR3 region has 17 residues. Here the CDR3 reads CASSSSGVNSGANVLTF. Written as DNA, the CDR3 is TGTGCCAGCAGTTCTAGCGGGGTAAACTCTGGGGCCAACGTCCTGACTTTC.

The gene calls are TRBV28 and TRBJ2-2, with TRBD2 identical over 16 bases. The CDR3 loop spans 19 amino acids. The ends lost 6 bases at V and 7 bases at J; junction bases unmatched: 14. CDR1 and CDR2 (germline): MDHEN, SYDVKM. This CDR3 reads CASSIRRGLAGGKNGELFF. The CDR3 DNA sequence: TGTGCCAGCAGCATAAGGCGGGGACTAGCGGGAGGGAAGAACGGGGAGCTGTTTTTT. The complete variable domain, with remaining parts taken from reference TRBV28 and TRBJ2-2, reads DVKVTQSSRYLVKRTGEKVFLECVQDMDHENMFWYRQDPGLGLRLIYFSYDVKMKEKGDIPEGYSVSREKKERFSLILESASTNQTSMYLCASSIRRGLAGGKNGELFFGEGSRLTVL.

CDR3 sequence reads: CASGRGTLDPNEQFF. CDR3 DNA: TGTGCCAGCGGCAGAGGGACTCTAGACCCCAATGAGCAGTTCTTC. The V and J genes are TRBV9 and TRBJ2-1; D perhaps matches TRBD2 (6 bases). There are 15 residues in the CDR3. The V gene lost 7 bases and the J gene lost 6 bases, with 20 bases spanning the gap. Germline CDR1 and CDR2: SGDLS and YYNGEE.

J is TRBJ2-6 and V is TRBV5-5; a possible D gene is TRBD1 (6 bases). Trimming shortened V by 4 bases and J by 1 base, and 15 bases separated the two germline ends. The CDR3 length is 17 residues. Per germline, CDR1 SGHKS and CDR2 YYEKEE (reference sequence). CDR3: CASSPLLGASGANVLTF. As DNA, the CDR3 is TGTGCCAGCAGCCCGCTTTTGGGGGCTTCTGGGGCCAACGTCCTGACTTTC.

The V call is TRBV20-1, the J call TRBJ1-3; 8 bases match TRBD1. Unmatched junction bases numbered 14, after V lost 6 bases and J lost 4 bases. There are 16 residues in the CDR3. CDR1 DFQATT and CDR2 SNEGSKA come from the germline V gene (reference sequence). CDR3 nucleotides: TGCAGTGCCCAAACCCCCGGGACAGGATACGGAAACACCATATATTTT. Protein: CSAQTPGTGYGNTIYF.

This chain uses TRBV6-2 or TRBV6-3 with TRBJ2-1; 8 positions agree with TRBD2. Germline assignment: CDR1 MNHEY and CDR2 SVGEGT. The CDR3 has 17 residues. With V trimmed by 6 bases and J by 5 bases, 15 bases remained unmatched. Here the CDR3 reads CASSLGFGGGPNNEQFF. The CDR3 bases are TGTGCCAGCAGCCTGGGTTTCGGCGGGGGGCCCAACAATGAGCAGTTCTTC.

The chain couples TRBV27 to TRBJ2-1; 11 bases are a match to TRBD2. V lost 5 bases to trimming and J lost 7 bases; unmatched junction nucleotides: 7. Germline assignment: CDR1 MNHEY and CDR2 SMNVEV (reference sequence). This CDR3 contains 15 residues. As DNA, the CDR3 is TGTGCCAGCAGTCCCGGGACTAGCGGTGCGAATGAGCAGTTCTTC. It translates to CASSPGTSGANEQFF.

This rearrangement joins TRBV7-9 to TRBJ2-2; D uncertain. The CDR3 loop spans 13 amino acids. The germline V and J ends were trimmed by 1 base and 6 bases, with 6 bases remaining between them. The germline V gene has CDR1 SEHNR and CDR2 FQNEAQ (reference sequence). Here the CDR3 DNA reads TGTGCCAGCAGCTTAGAGGGTTCCGGGGAGCTGTTTTTT. It specifies CASSLEGSGELFF.

In nucleotides, the CDR3 is TGTGCCAAAAGACCGGCCTCAGGCCTGAACACTGAAGCTTTCTTT. Residues: CAKRPASGLNTEAFF. The chain combines TRBV2 with TRBJ1-1; no clear D gene. From germline, CDR1 is SNHLY and CDR2 FYNNEI. The V and J ends lost 10 bases and 0 bases respectively, with 18 bases between them. The CDR3 loop spans 15 amino acids. The complete variable domain, with remaining parts taken from reference TRBV2 and TRBJ1-1, reads EPEVTQTPSHQVTQMGQEVILRCVPISNHLYFYWYRQILGQKVEFLVSFYNNEISEKSEIFDDQFSVERPDGSNFTLKIRSTKLEDSAMYFCAKRPASGLNTEAFFGQGTRLTVV.

This chain connects TRBV5-4 to TRBJ1-2; 11 bases are a match to TRBD1. This CDR3 has 15 residues. Losses at the gene ends were 5 bases for V and 6 bases for J; bases not matched to a gene: 9. Germline V lookup: CDR1 SGHNT, CDR2 YYREEE (reference sequence). CDR3 coding DNA: TGTGCCAGCAGATTCCCGGGACAGGGGGTTGATGGCTACACCTTC. Amino acids: CASRFPGQGVDGYTF.

The V gene is TRBV11-2, the J gene TRBJ2-7; no firm D call. CDR1 SGHAT and CDR2 FQNNGV come from the germline V gene. Trimming shortened V by 5 bases and J by 4 bases, and 12 bases separated the two germline ends. The CDR3 is 13 amino acids. CDR3: CASSPSVVYEQYF. The CDR3 DNA reads as TGTGCCAGCAGCCCCTCGGTTGTATACGAGCAGTACTTC.

The J gene is TRBJ1-2, the V gene TRBV30; D perhaps matches TRBD1 (5 bases). Looked up from germline, CDR1 is GTSNPN and CDR2 is SVGIG (reference sequence). V gave up 1 base and J gave up 6 bases, with 18 bases separating them. This CDR3 comprises 15 residues. As DNA, the CDR3 is TGTGCCTGGAGTGCTAAACCGGGACTTAGGGATGGCTACACCTTC. It is translated as CAWSAKPGLRDGYTF.

This clonotype was counted once. This sequence joins TRBV5-6 and TRBJ2-2; no definite D call. Germline CDR1 is SGHDT and CDR2 is YYEEEE. With 4 bases removed from V and 6 bases from J, the gap between germline ends came to 10 bases. This CDR3 spans 13 amino acids. DNA of the CDR3: TGTGCCAGCAGCCCGATAGTACCCGGGGAGCTGTTTTTT. Translating it yields CASSPIVPGELFF.

The chain combines TRBV6-5 with TRBJ2-1; D could derive from TRBD1 or TRBD2 (7 bases each). This CDR3 contains 18 residues. V dropped 2 bases and J dropped 4 bases, with 21 bases sitting between them. Germline CDR1 reads MNHEY; CDR2 reads SVGAGI. The CDR3 loop reads CASSYAAGGRGRYNEQFF. The CDR3 DNA follows: TGTGCCAGCAGTTACGCTGCAGGGGGGCGCGGGAGATACAATGAGCAGTTCTTC.

The chain joins TRBV29-1 to TRBJ2-7, with D possibly matching TRBD2 (6 bases). This CDR3 is built from 16 residues. The V end lost 3 bases, the J end lost 0 bases, and 18 bases lay between the germline ends. Germline loops: CDR1 SQVTM, CDR2 ANQGSEA. The CDR3 nucleotides read TGCAGCGTTGAGTTAGCGGAGGCACCGGGCTCCTACGAGCAGTACTTC. This sequence encodes CSVELAEAPGSYEQYF.

This clonotype appeared once. The chain is built from TRBV12-3 or TRBV12-4 and TRBJ2-5; D ambiguous. Trimming took 8 bases from V and 1 from J, leaving 5 bases between them. The CDR3 consists of 11 residues. The CDR3: CASLSQETQYF. The CDR3 DNA reads as TGTGCCAGCCTTTCCCAAGAGACCCAGTACTTC.

The V call is TRBV19, the J call TRBJ2-7, with TRBD1 as a possible D gene (5 bases). This CDR3 comprises 14 residues. V lost 5 bases and J 2 bases, leaving 13 bases between the germline ends. CDR1 is LNHDA, CDR2 SQIVND, per germline (reference sequence). The CDR3 region has the DNA TGTGCCAGTAGTCTCAGGGTGGCCCCCTACGAGCAGTACTTC. Protein product: CASSLRVAPYEQYF.

V gene TRBV6-2 or TRBV6-3 combines with J gene TRBJ1-5; D ambiguous. The CDR3 sequence is 18 residues long. Trimming removed 8 bases at V and 0 bases at J, with 23 bases between. The germline gives CDR1 MNHEY, CDR2 SVGEGT. CDR3 sequence: CASRSYGVLAYSNQPQHF. CDR3 coding DNA: TGTGCCAGCCGCAGTTACGGCGTTCTGGCCTATAGCAATCAGCCCCAGCATTTT.

This rearrangement joins TRBV6-5 to TRBJ2-7; possibly TRBD1 for D (5 bases). The CDR3 has 13 amino acids. The germline gives CDR1 MNHEY, CDR2 SVGAGI. Trimming took 2 bases from V and 3 from J, leaving 8 bases between them. CDR3 bases: TGTGCCAGCAGTTACGGGGCAGGCTACGAGCAGTACTTC. Amino acids: CASSYGAGYEQYF.

V gene TRBV7-6 combines with J gene TRBJ2-7, with D possibly being TRBD1 (6 bases). This CDR3 region has 14 residues. Germline CDR1 SGHVS, CDR2 FNYEAQ. Trimming removed 5 bases from V and 0 bases from J, with 11 bases in between. For the CDR3, the DNA is TGTGCCAGCAGCGAGGGGGATAGCTCCTACGAGCAGTACTTC. It yields the protein CASSEGDSSYEQYF.

The chain joins TRBV5-4 to TRBJ2-3; 9 bases match TRBD2. The CDR3 extends over 17 amino acids. Germline trimming cut 1 base from V and 5 bases from J; bases unmatched to any gene: 11. Germline CDR1 is SGHNT and CDR2 is YYREEE (reference sequence). CDR3 residues: CASSLSLRGGAIDTQYF. The CDR3 DNA reads as TGTGCCAGCAGCTTGAGTCTCCGCGGGGGGGCTATAGATACGCAGTATTTT.

The CDR3 region is CASSLYPGGQPQHF. CDR3 DNA: TGTGCCAGCAGTCTATACCCAGGGGGTCAGCCCCAGCATTTT. The rearrangement joins TRBV6-2 or TRBV6-3 to TRBJ1-5, with 7 bases aligning to TRBD1. Per germline, CDR1 MNHEY and CDR2 SVGEGT. V dropped 5 bases and J dropped 6; count of bases not matched to a gene: 7. The CDR3 has 14 residues.

This chain connects TRBV15 to TRBJ2-2; weak D call: TRBD1 (5 bases). Trimming took off 5 bases at V and 0 bases at J, with 10 bases between the two ends. In germline, CDR1 is LNHNV, CDR2 YYDKDF (reference sequence). The CDR3 length is 15 residues. The CDR3 protein is CATSRRQTNTGELFF. In DNA, the CDR3 is TGTGCCACCAGCCGCAGACAGACGAACACCGGGGAGCTGTTTTTT.

This sequence joins TRBV30 and TRBJ2-1; no clear D. The ends were cut back, 2 bases at V and 0 bases at J, with 11 bases in the middle. Germline V gene sequence: CDR1 GTSNPN, CDR2 SVGIG (reference sequence). The CDR3 consists of 15 residues. CDR3 loop: CAWSPLTSSYNEQFF. As DNA, the CDR3 is TGTGCCTGGAGTCCCCTCACGAGCTCCTACAATGAGCAGTTCTTC.

This rearrangement joins TRBV29-1 to TRBJ2-1; D is perhaps TRBD1 or TRBD2 (5 bases each). Germline assignment: CDR1 SQVTM and CDR2 ANQGSEA. The CDR3 is 11 residues long. V lost 2 bases, J lost 7 bases, and 6 bases lay in between. The CDR3 spells CSVEWGNEQFF. CDR3 coding DNA: TGCAGCGTTGAATGGGGGAATGAGCAGTTCTTC.